What follows are 14 T cell receptor beta chains derived from one specimen sequenced in a study of blood T cell repertoires in COVID-19. Sequencing used immunoSEQ multiplex PCR; TCRdb keeps in-frame clones, though not all of them. The data show hundreds of thousands of clones, with under 90% seen just once and 15% held by the top ten. Sequencing was done on a sample of PBMCs or T cells enriched from blood (not recorded which). Receptors originate from a man younger than 30 who had recovered from COVID-19.

The rearrangement joins TRBV5-6 to TRBJ1-5; 7 bases fit TRBD1. With 5 bases clipped from V and 5 bases from J, the junction kept 1 base outside the gene matches. CDR3 size: 12 residues. Germline V CDR1 and CDR2: SGHDT, YYEEEE. The CDR3 sequence: CASSQGDQPQHF. CDR3 sequence (DNA): TGTGCCAGCAGTCAGGGGGATCAGCCCCAGCATTTT.

This chain uses TRBV19 with TRBJ1-3, with D maybe TRBD1 (5 bases). CDR3 length: 14 residues. Germline-derived CDR1 and CDR2 are LNHDA and SQIVND (reference sequence). Trimming shortened V by 7 bases and J by 2 bases, and 12 bases separated the two germline ends. This chain's CDR3 is CASTRQGAGNTIYF. In DNA form, the CDR3 reads TGTGCCAGTACCCGTCAGGGTGCTGGAAACACCATATATTTT.

This clone has just a few counts. This rearrangement joins TRBV2 to TRBJ1-3, with D unclear. V gave up 4 bases and J gave up 2 bases, with 15 bases separating them. There are 16 residues in the CDR3. Germline V gives CDR1 SNHLY, CDR2 FYNNEI. This CDR3 is CASSVYPGSAGNTIYF. The CDR3 DNA follows: TGTGCCAGCAGTGTCTACCCGGGGTCCGCTGGAAACACCATATATTTT.

This chain connects TRBV7-3 to TRBJ2-7, with a possible D match to TRBD1 (6 bases). V was clipped by 3 bases and J by 3 bases, with 15 bases between them. The CDR3 consists of 15 residues. The germline CDR1 and CDR2 sequences are SGHTA and FQGTGA. CDR3 sequence: CASSFRPGAVYEQYF. CDR3 nucleotides: TGTGCCAGCAGCTTTAGGCCAGGGGCGGTCTACGAGCAGTACTTC.

The V and J genes are TRBV18 and TRBJ2-7, with D unclear. Between the trimmed V and J ends, which lost 0 bases and 0 bases, there was a span of 9 bases. Germline lookup yields CDR1 KGHSH and CDR2 LQKENI. This CDR3 spans 15 amino acids. The CDR3 protein is CASSPPTEPSYEQYF. The DNA for the CDR3 is TGTGCCAGCTCACCACCTACAGAACCCTCCTACGAGCAGTACTTC.

The V and J genes are TRBV28 and TRBJ1-2, with 9 bases aligning to TRBD1. CDR1 MDHEN and CDR2 SYDVKM come from the germline V gene. V shed 5 bases, J shed 6 bases, and the junction held 7 bases outside the gene matches. The CDR3 loop spans 14 amino acids. The CDR3 sequence: CASSPQDRGDGYTF. DNA for the CDR3: TGTGCCAGCAGTCCGCAGGACAGGGGCGATGGCTACACCTTC.

This clone has a single count. The V call is TRBV20-1, the J call TRBJ1-1; no firm D call. The CDR3 is 12 amino acids. Deletions cut 3 bases from V and 9 bases from J, with 14 bases between. The germline CDR1 and CDR2 sequences are DFQATT and SNEGSKA (reference sequence). The CDR3 region is CSASPAVSKAFF. The CDR3 DNA reads as TGCAGTGCTAGTCCCGCAGTTTCGAAAGCTTTCTTT.

This clone has just one count. The chain couples TRBV18 to TRBJ2-3; 12 positions match TRBD2. V dropped 2 bases and J dropped 4; count of bases not matched to a gene: 7. The CDR3 has 17 residues. Looked up from germline, CDR1 is KGHSH and CDR2 is LQKENI. In nucleotides, the CDR3 is TGTGCCAGCTCACCAGGACTAGCGGGAATTATACCAGATACGCAGTATTTT. It codes for CASSPGLAGIIPDTQYF.

This clone showed up just once. The J gene is TRBJ2-5, the V gene TRBV27, with TRBD1 matching 10 bases. V trimming: 4 bases; J trimming: 2 bases; junction bases outside the gene matches: 10. The CDR3 spans 17 residues. Looked up from germline, CDR1 is MNHEY and CDR2 is SMNVEV (reference sequence). CDR3 in DNA: TGTGCCAGCAGTTCTCACCCGGGACAGGGGTATCAAGAGACCCAGTACTTC. Amino acid sequence: CASSSHPGQGYQETQYF.

The chain has TRBV30 and TRBJ1-2, with 7 nucleotides matching TRBD1. CDR1 and CDR2 (germline): GTSNPN, SVGIG (reference sequence). The V segment lost 3 bases and the J segment 5 bases; nucleotides outside the gene matches: 9. The CDR3 runs 14 residues. CDR3 in amino acids: CAWSPGGGAYGYTF. In DNA, the CDR3 is TGTGCCTGGAGCCCGGGAGGGGGCGCATATGGCTACACCTTC.

In this sample, this clone turned up many times. The rearrangement joins TRBV18 to TRBJ2-2; 8 bases line up with TRBD2. The CDR3 extends over 16 amino acids. The junction had 0 bases not matched to a gene; V was cut back by 0 bases and J by 0 bases. Germline CDR1 reads KGHSH; CDR2 reads LQKENI. Here the CDR3 reads CASSPPGLANTGELFF. The CDR3 nucleotides are TGTGCCAGCTCACCACCGGGACTAGCGAACACCGGGGAGCTGTTTTTT.

J is TRBJ2-7 and V is TRBV10-3; 8 positions match TRBD2. CDR3 size: 15 residues. CDR1 and CDR2 from the germline V gene are ENHRY and SYGVKD. After removal of 3 bases from V and 2 bases from J, the junction contained 6 bases not matched to a gene. CDR3 protein: CAISDGGGLAYEQYF. CDR3 DNA sequence: TGTGCCATCAGTGATGGCGGGGGGCTAGCCTACGAGCAGTACTTC.

The CDR3 here is CASSLDAGRTEAFF. The CDR3 region has the DNA TGTGCCAGCAGCTTGGATGCGGGTAGGACTGAAGCTTTCTTT. This rearrangement joins TRBV5-4 to TRBJ1-1; unclear D gene. This CDR3 is built from 14 residues. Germline CDR1 and CDR2: SGHNT and YYREEE (reference sequence). Trimming removed 0 bases at V and 5 bases at J, with 11 bases between.

The chain links TRBV6-4 to TRBJ2-3; perhaps TRBD2 as D (5 bases). Between the trimmed V and J ends, which lost 4 bases and 6 bases, there was a span of 11 bases. This CDR3 contains 13 residues. The germline V gene encodes CDR1 MRHNA and CDR2 SNTAGT. As DNA, the CDR3 is TGTGCCAGCAGTGTCACTAGAATGGATACGCAGTATTTT. It is translated as CASSVTRMDTQYF.